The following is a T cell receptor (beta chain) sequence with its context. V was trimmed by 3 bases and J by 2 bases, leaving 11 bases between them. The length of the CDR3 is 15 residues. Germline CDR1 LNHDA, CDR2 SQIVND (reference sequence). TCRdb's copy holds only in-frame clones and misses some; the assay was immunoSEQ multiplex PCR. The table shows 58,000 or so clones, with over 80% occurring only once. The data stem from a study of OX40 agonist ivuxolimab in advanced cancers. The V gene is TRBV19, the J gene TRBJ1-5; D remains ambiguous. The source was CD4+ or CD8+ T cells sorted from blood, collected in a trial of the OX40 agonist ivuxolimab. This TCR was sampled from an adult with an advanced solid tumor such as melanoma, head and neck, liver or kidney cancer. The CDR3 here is CASSIGVGRNQPQHF. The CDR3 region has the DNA TGTGCCAGTAGTATCGGGGTAGGTCGCAATCAGCCCCAGCATTTT.